Below are 27 T cell receptor beta chains sequenced from a single sample in a study of blood T cells in healthy people across ages. PCR was performed a second time for about 7 to 12 cycles using a sample-barcoded 5' primer and a J-beta primer mix. TCRdb processed the 5' RACE reads anew with MiXCR; each CDR3 protein has one entry. The sample lists 1.5 million to 2 million distinct CDR3 sequences, around 36% occurring once. The sequencing input was blood. These receptors were collected from a woman aged 30 to 39 in good health.

The chain employs TRBV11-2 and TRBJ1-2, with D perhaps TRBD1 (5 bases). Trimming pared 1 base from V and 3 bases from J, leaving 18 bases between. The CDR3 runs 17 residues. The V gene's germline CDR1 is SGHAT and CDR2 FQNNGV. CDR3 DNA: TGTGCCAGCAGCTTAGTAACGGGAGGAAGAGGGGACTATGGCTACACCTTC. It specifies CASSLVTGGRGDYGYTF. Variable domain in full (rest from reference TRBV11-2 and TRBJ1-2): EAGVAQSPRYKIIEKRQSVAFWCNPISGHATLYWYQQILGQGPKLLIQFQNNGVVDDSQLPKDRFSAERLKGVDSTLKIQPAKLEDSAVYLCASSLVTGGRGDYGYTFGSGTRLTVV.

This clonotype has only a few counts. The chain joins TRBV3-1 to TRBJ2-3; the D gene is possibly TRBD2 (6 bases). This CDR3 spans 16 amino acids. Germline V lookup: CDR1 LGHDT, CDR2 YNNKEL (reference sequence). V lost 1 base to trimming and J lost 1 base, with 12 bases between them. CDR3 loop: CASSQATAGRTDTQYF. The CDR3 nucleotides read TGTGCCAGCAGCCAAGCCACGGCGGGGCGCACAGATACGCAGTATTTT.

The rearrangement links TRBV20-1 to TRBJ1-5; no reliable D call. This CDR3 contains 14 residues. From germline, CDR1 is DFQATT and CDR2 SNEGSKA (reference sequence). The V end was cut by 3 bases, the J end by 6 bases, with 15 bases between. CDR3 nucleotides: TGCAGTGCTAGGGCCATTCTGGGGTCTCAGCCCCAGCATTTT. Residues: CSARAILGSQPQHF.

The chain joins TRBV15 to TRBJ1-5, with TRBD1 as a possible D gene (5 bases). Germline V gene data show CDR1 as LNHNV and CDR2 as YYDKDF (reference sequence). The CDR3 totals 14 residues. Trimming removed 3 bases at V and 1 base at J, with 7 bases between. The CDR3 nucleotides are TGTGCCACCAGCAGTACAGGAAGCAATCAGCCCCAGCATTTT. Protein sequence: CATSSTGSNQPQHF.

The chain uses TRBV7-2 and TRBJ2-3; D is undetermined. Between the trimmed V and J ends, which lost 3 bases and 8 bases, there was a span of 9 bases. Germline V CDR1 and CDR2: SGHTA, FQGNSA. The CDR3 length is 12 residues. This CDR3 reads CASSFDGRTQYF. CDR3 nucleotide sequence: TGTGCCAGCAGCTTCGATGGCCGTACGCAGTATTTT.

This clonotype was recorded a few times. The V gene is TRBV3-1, the J gene TRBJ1-1; 10 nucleotides agree with TRBD1. Germline CDR1 LGHDT, CDR2 YNNKEL (reference sequence). The V segment lost 1 base and the J segment 6 bases; nucleotides outside the gene matches: 2. This CDR3 region has 14 residues. The CDR3 DNA follows: TGTGCCAGCAGCCAAGTCGGGACAGGGGCTGAAGCTTTCTTT. Protein product: CASSQVGTGAEAFF. Combining the CDR3 with reference TRBV3-1 and TRBJ1-1 gives the whole variable domain DTAVSQTPKYLVTQMGNDKSIKCEQNLGHDTMYWYKQDSKKFLKIMFSYNNKELIINETVPNRFSPKSPDKAHLNLHINSLELGDSAVYFCASSQVGTGAEAFFGQGTRLTVV.

This clonotype was seen a handful of times. The J gene is TRBJ1-2, the V gene TRBV12-3 or TRBV12-4; D is uncertain. The V end lost 5 bases, the J end lost 4 bases, and 17 bases lay between the germline ends. The CDR3 runs 15 residues. The CDR3 DNA reads as TGTGCCAGCAGTCAATCCCGGTACAGATCCTATGGCTACACCTTC. This codes for CASSQSRYRSYGYTF.

The CDR3 nucleotides read TGTGCCAGCAACCCCGTAATGACCGGGGAGCTGTTTTTT. Its translation: CASNPVMTGELFF. This sequence joins TRBV6-2 or TRBV6-3 and TRBJ2-2; D is uncertain. Per the germline V gene, CDR1 is MNHEY and CDR2 is SVGEGT. V was cut by 7 bases and J by 5 bases, with 11 bases left in between. The CDR3 totals 13 residues.

The chain employs TRBV5-1 and TRBJ2-3; no clear D gene. Germline V lookup: CDR1 SGHRS, CDR2 YFSETQ. The V and J ends lost 4 bases and 3 bases respectively, with 12 bases between them. The CDR3 totals 14 residues. DNA for the CDR3: TGCGCCAGCAGCATTTTTAGTGAGACAGATACGCAGTATTTT. It is translated as CASSIFSETDTQYF.

This chain joins TRBV7-2 and TRBJ2-1; TRBD2 is a possible D gene (7 bases). Trimming removed 1 base from V and 10 bases from J, with 17 bases in between. Germline values: CDR1 SGHTA, CDR2 FQGNSA. There are 15 residues in the CDR3. CDR3: CASSLGGGGPPEQFF. CDR3 DNA sequence: TGTGCCAGCAGCTTAGGGGGAGGGGGGCCCCCCGAGCAGTTCTTC.

The rearrangement joins TRBV19 to TRBJ2-5; D assignment may be TRBD1 or TRBD2 (5 bases each). The V end was cut by 6 bases, the J end by 5 bases, with 13 bases between. The germline V gene encodes CDR1 LNHDA and CDR2 SQIVND (reference sequence). CDR3 length: 13 amino acids. CDR3 DNA: TGTGCCAGTAGATCCCTCGGGGCGGAGACCCAGTACTTC. Translated, it gives CASRSLGAETQYF.

In its sample, this clonotype was seen a few times. The CDR3 DNA reads as TGTGCCAGCAGTCTATCCCAAGATTTGACCGGGGAGCTGTTTTTT. This encodes CASSLSQDLTGELFF. V is TRBV2 and J is TRBJ2-2, with D unresolved. The V gene lost 5 bases and the J gene lost 5 bases, with 15 bases spanning the gap. Germline V gene lookup returns CDR1 SNHLY and CDR2 FYNNEI. The CDR3 totals 15 residues.

This clonotype was counted between two and nine times. The rearrangement links TRBV13 to TRBJ2-2; D gene unclear. This CDR3 is built from 13 residues. From germline, CDR1 is PRHDT and CDR2 FYEKMQ (reference sequence). With 2 bases removed from V and 9 bases from J, the gap between germline ends came to 10 bases. The DNA of the CDR3 is TGTGCCAGCAGCTTATTCGAGCCCCGGGAGCTGTTTTTT. This encodes CASSLFEPRELFF. The full variable domain, with the rest looked up from reference TRBV13 and TRBJ2-2, is AAGVIQSPRHLIKEKRETATLKCYPIPRHDTVYWYQQGPGQDPQFLISFYEKMQSDKGSIPDRFSAQQFSDYHSELNMSSLELGDSALYFCASSLFEPRELFFGEGSRLTVL.

A few counts support this clonotype. The chain joins TRBV6-5 to TRBJ1-6; D remains unclear. CDR3 length: 17 residues. V was trimmed by 0 bases and J by 0 bases, leaving 9 bases between them. Germline values: CDR1 MNHEY, CDR2 SVGAGI. CDR3 amino acids: CASSYSGRSSYNSPLHF. The CDR3 coding sequence is TGTGCCAGCAGTTACTCGGGCAGAAGCTCCTATAATTCACCCCTCCACTTT.

This clonotype was picked up a small number of times. The chain recombines TRBV4-1 with TRBJ1-4, with D perhaps TRBD1 (5 bases). CDR3 length: 16 residues. Germline CDR1 is MGHRA and CDR2 is YSYEKL. The germline V and J ends were trimmed by 1 base and 4 bases, with 13 bases remaining between them. Here the CDR3 DNA reads TGCGCCAGCAGCCAAGTATACGGGGACTATAATGAAAAACTGTTTTTT. Its translation: CASSQVYGDYNEKLFF.

The chain combines TRBV20-1 with TRBJ2-1; 11 bases line up with TRBD2. The CDR3 contains 16 residues. J was trimmed by 0 bases and V by 1 base; bases with no gene match: 2. Germline V CDR1 and CDR2: DFQATT, SNEGSKA (reference sequence). CDR3 loop: CSARGSGGVSYNEQFF. In DNA form, the CDR3 reads TGCAGTGCTAGAGGTAGCGGGGGGGTCTCCTACAATGAGCAGTTCTTC.

The genes are TRBV27 and TRBJ2-7; 8 bases are shared with TRBD2. Germline CDR1 reads MNHEY; CDR2 reads SMNVEV (reference sequence). Trimming cost V 3 bases and J 2 bases; bases outside gene matches: 6. This CDR3 is 15 amino acids long. The CDR3 coding sequence is TGTGCCAGCAGTTTTGTACCAGCGGGAGCCTACGAGCAGTACTTC. Its translation is CASSFVPAGAYEQYF.

This clonotype appeared a few times. The chain carries TRBV6-5 and TRBJ1-2; tentatively, D is TRBD1 (5 bases). Germline assignment: CDR1 MNHEY and CDR2 SVGAGI. This CDR3 contains 14 residues. Trimming shortened V by 4 bases and J by 8 bases, and 17 bases separated the two germline ends. Here the CDR3 reads CASSFLPLGRGYTF. The CDR3 DNA reads TGTGCCAGCAGTTTCCTGCCCCTGGGACGAGGCTACACCTTC.

The chain joins TRBV7-9 to TRBJ2-1; 9 bases align to TRBD1. The J segment lost 3 bases and the V segment lost 5 bases, leaving 8 bases of the junction unmatched. Germline V lookup: CDR1 SEHNR, CDR2 FQNEAQ (reference sequence). This CDR3 has 16 amino acids. The CDR3 DNA reads as TGTGCCAGCAGCCCATTAGGACAGGGGATCTACAATGAGCAGTTCTTC. Protein product: CASSPLGQGIYNEQFF. The variable domain in full, with the rest retrieved from reference TRBV7-9 and TRBJ2-1, is DTGVSQNPRHKITKRGQNVTFRCDPISEHNRLYWYRQTLGQGPEFLTYFQNEAQLEKSRLLSDRFSAERPKGSFSTLEIQRTEQGDSAMYLCASSPLGQGIYNEQFFGPGTRLTVL.

This clonotype was observed a few times. The genes are TRBV20-1 and TRBJ2-7; D gene ambiguous. The CDR3 runs 11 residues. In germline, CDR1 is DFQATT, CDR2 SNEGSKA (reference sequence). The V end was cut by 7 bases, the J end by 4 bases, with 11 bases between. The CDR3 region is CSVIDKYEQYF. The CDR3 region has the DNA TGCAGTGTCATAGATAAGTACGAGCAGTACTTC.

The V call is TRBV7-2, the J call TRBJ1-1; 9 bases fit TRBD1. In germline, CDR1 is SGHTA, CDR2 FQGNSA. The junction had 4 bases not matched to a gene; V was cut back by 5 bases and J by 0 bases. The CDR3 contains 15 residues. The CDR3 loop reads CASSGHRGLNTEAFF. DNA of the CDR3: TGTGCCAGCAGCGGCCACAGGGGGCTGAACACTGAAGCTTTCTTT.

This clonotype was counted only a few times. V gene TRBV3-1 combines with J gene TRBJ2-5, with a possible D match to TRBD2 (7 bases). This CDR3 is 14 amino acids long. Germline assignment: CDR1 LGHDT and CDR2 YNNKEL (reference sequence). Trimming removed 7 bases at V and 5 bases at J, with 17 bases between. The CDR3 DNA reads TGTGCCAGCAACGAAGAGGGGGGGCCCGAGACCCAGTACTTC. Protein sequence: CASNEEGGPETQYF.

The J gene is TRBJ2-3, the V gene TRBV5-1; 8 nucleotides agree with TRBD1. This CDR3 contains 16 residues. Germline CDR1 is SGHRS and CDR2 is YFSETQ. Losses at the gene ends were 3 bases for V and 4 bases for J; bases not matched to a gene: 10. This chain's CDR3 is CASSSQGAGGSDTQYF. In DNA, the CDR3 is TGCGCCAGCAGCTCTCAGGGGGCGGGCGGGTCAGATACGCAGTATTTT.

The V gene is TRBV7-6, the J gene TRBJ2-3; 12 nucleotides agree with TRBD1. V lost 5 bases, J lost 4 bases, and 7 bases stayed unmatched. This CDR3 region has 16 residues. Per germline, CDR1 SGHVS and CDR2 FNYEAQ. CDR3 bases: TGTGCCAGCAGCCATCCCGGGACAGGGGGCGCAGATACGCAGTATTTT. Amino acids: CASSHPGTGGADTQYF.

This rearrangement joins TRBV12-3 or TRBV12-4 to TRBJ2-1, with no clear D. V lost 4 bases, J lost 7 bases, and 14 bases lay in between. This CDR3 spans 14 amino acids. CDR3 protein: CASSWARRVNEQFF. In nucleotides, the CDR3 is TGTGCCAGCAGTTGGGCAAGACGGGTGAATGAGCAGTTCTTC.

The chain joins TRBV4-2 to TRBJ2-1, with 10 bases that match TRBD2. CDR1 and CDR2 from the germline V gene are LGHNA and YNFKEQ. This CDR3 contains 17 residues. J gave up 4 bases and V 1 base, and 7 bases lay outside the gene matches. The DNA for the CDR3 is TGTGCCAGCAGCCAAGGAAGAGGTAGCGGGGGGTACAATGAGCAGTTCTTC. Translated: CASSQGRGSGGYNEQFF.

This clonotype was observed at least ten times. The chain recombines TRBV29-1 with TRBJ2-7, with TRBD1 matching over 9 bases. From germline, CDR1 is SQVTM and CDR2 ANQGSEA. The J segment lost 2 bases and the V segment lost 0 bases, leaving 5 bases of the junction unmatched. The CDR3 contains 15 residues. For the CDR3, the DNA is TGCAGCGTTGAAGATGGGGACAGGGATCCCTACGAGCAGTACTTC. Encoded protein: CSVEDGDRDPYEQYF.